The clone carrying this T cell receptor (beta chain) has only a few counts. Antigen specificity is unknown. This table comes from immunoSEQ multiplex PCR, and its TCRdb copy is limited to in-frame clones, with some not included. The sample shows more than 9,500 clones, 80% to 85% of them seen only once. The data stem from a study of tumor-infiltrating lymphocytes in localized non-small cell lung cancer. Study-wide context: Resected tumor was paired with non-adjacent uninvolved lung from the same patient.

Study-wide results and limits: Available tissue quantity limited TCR sequencing to a patient subset. Higher tumor T cell infiltration than in uninvolved lung was supported by TCRbeta sequencing. IM1 and IM2 tumors showed no difference in T-cell fraction.

This CDR3 comprises 11 residues. Germline loops: CDR1 KGHSY, CDR2 FQNENV. The V gene lost 4 bases and the J gene lost 3 bases, with 4 bases spanning the gap. The TCR was taken from a human donor with non-small cell lung cancer. Sequencing used uninvolved lung tissue not adjacent to the tumor. This chain links TRBV16 with TRBJ2-7, with D unclear. CDR3 sequence: CASSPNYEQYF. In DNA form, the CDR3 reads TGTGCCAGCAGCCCCAACTACGAGCAGTACTTC.